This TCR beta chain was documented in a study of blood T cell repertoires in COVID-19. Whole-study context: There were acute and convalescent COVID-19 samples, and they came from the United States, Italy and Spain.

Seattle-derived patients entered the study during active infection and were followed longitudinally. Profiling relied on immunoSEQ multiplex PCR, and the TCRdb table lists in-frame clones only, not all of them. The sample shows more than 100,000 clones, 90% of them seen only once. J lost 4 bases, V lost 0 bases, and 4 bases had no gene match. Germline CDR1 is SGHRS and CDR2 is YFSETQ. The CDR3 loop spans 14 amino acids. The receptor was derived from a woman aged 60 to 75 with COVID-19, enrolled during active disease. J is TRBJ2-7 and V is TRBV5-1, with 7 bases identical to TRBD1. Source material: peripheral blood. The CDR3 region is CASSLVGGEYEQYF. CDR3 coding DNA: TGCGCCAGCAGCTTGGTAGGGGGCGAGTACGAGCAGTACTTC.